This entry features one T cell receptor beta chain sequence. Naive CD8 populations comprised CD45RO-negative cells positively selected for CCR7, excluding terminally differentiated effector memory CD45RA+ cells. Trimming removed 2 bases from V and 6 bases from J; junction bases left unmatched: 2. Germline lookup yields CDR1 MNHEY and CDR2 SMNVEV (reference sequence). The CDR3 is 14 amino acids. This record belongs to a study of shared clonotypes between healthy human individuals. About the study: Participating donors consisted of two women and a few men aged 18 to 49.

Genomic DNA from each subset was divided evenly over several immunoSEQ plates. About 30,000 T cell genomes, or around 200 ng DNA, went into the sorted-subset replicate PCRs. TCRdb keeps only in-frame clones here, not all; method: immunoSEQ multiplex PCR. This sample has more than 2 million clones, with 90% to 95% found just once. This clonotype was sampled from a young man in good health. Some clones in this sample may be carry-over from other donors' samples. Specimen: naive CD8+ T cells from PBMCs. This sequence joins TRBV27 and TRBJ2-2; 8 bases are shared with TRBD2. CDR3 DNA sequence: TGTGCCAGCAGTTTAGGACTAGCTCCCGGGGAGCTGTTTTTT. Translating it yields CASSLGLAPGELFF.